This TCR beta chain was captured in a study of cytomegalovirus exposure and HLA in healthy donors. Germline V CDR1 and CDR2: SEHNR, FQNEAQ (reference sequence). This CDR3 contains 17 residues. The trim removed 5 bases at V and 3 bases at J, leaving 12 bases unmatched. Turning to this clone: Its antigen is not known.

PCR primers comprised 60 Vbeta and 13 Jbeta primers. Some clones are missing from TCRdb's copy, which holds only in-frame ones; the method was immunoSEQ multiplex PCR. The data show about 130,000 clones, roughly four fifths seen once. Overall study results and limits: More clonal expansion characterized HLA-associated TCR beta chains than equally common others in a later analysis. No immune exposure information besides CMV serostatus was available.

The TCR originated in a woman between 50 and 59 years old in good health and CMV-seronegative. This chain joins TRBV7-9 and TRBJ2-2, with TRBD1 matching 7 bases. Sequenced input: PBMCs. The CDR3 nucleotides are TGTGCCAGCAGCCGAGTGATAGGGGGCTTTGACACCGGGGAGCTGTTTTTT. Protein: CASSRVIGGFDTGELFF.